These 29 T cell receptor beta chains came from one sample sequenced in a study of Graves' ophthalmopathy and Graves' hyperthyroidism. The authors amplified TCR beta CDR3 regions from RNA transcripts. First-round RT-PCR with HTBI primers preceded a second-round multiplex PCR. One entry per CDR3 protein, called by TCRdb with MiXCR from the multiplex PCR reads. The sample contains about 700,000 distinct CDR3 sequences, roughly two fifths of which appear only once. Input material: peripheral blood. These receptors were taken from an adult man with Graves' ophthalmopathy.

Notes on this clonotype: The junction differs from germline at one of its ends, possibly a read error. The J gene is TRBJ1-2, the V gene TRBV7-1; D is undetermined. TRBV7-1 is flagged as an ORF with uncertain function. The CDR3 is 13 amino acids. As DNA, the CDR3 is TGTGCCATCAGCTCAGCAGCCCTCTATGGCTACACCTTC. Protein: CAISSAALYGYTF.

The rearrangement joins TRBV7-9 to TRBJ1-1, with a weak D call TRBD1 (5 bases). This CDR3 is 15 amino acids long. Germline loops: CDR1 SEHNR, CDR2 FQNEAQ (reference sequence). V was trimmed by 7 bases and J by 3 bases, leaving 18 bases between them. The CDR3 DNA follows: TGTGCCAGCAAGCACCAGGGTTCTTGGTACACTGAAGCTTTCTTT. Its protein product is CASKHQGSWYTEAFF.

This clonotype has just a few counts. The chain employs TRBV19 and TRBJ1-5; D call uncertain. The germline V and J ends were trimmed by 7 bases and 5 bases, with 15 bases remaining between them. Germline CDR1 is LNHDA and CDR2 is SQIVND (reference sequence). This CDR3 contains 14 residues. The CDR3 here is CASTRGLSDQPQHF. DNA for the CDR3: TGTGCCAGTACGAGAGGGTTGTCGGATCAGCCCCAGCATTTT.

CDR3 sequence: CASSIQGEGANVLTF. The DNA for the CDR3 is TGTGCCAGTAGTATACAGGGGGAAGGGGCCAACGTCCTGACTTTC. This chain links TRBV19 with TRBJ2-6; 7 bases are a match to TRBD1. Unmatched junction bases numbered 2, after V lost 2 bases and J lost 4 bases. The CDR3 has 15 residues. In germline, CDR1 is LNHDA, CDR2 SQIVND (reference sequence).

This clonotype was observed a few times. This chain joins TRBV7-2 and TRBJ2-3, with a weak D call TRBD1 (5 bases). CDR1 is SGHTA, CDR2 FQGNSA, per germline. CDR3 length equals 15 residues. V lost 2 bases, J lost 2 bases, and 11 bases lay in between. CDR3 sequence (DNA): TGTGCCAGCAGCTTATCAGGGATAGCCACAGATACGCAGTATTTT. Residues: CASSLSGIATDTQYF.

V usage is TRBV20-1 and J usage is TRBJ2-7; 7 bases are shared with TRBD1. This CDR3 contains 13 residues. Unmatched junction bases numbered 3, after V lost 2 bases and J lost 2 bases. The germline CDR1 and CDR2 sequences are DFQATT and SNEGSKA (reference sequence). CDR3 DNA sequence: TGCAGTGCTAGACGGGACAGTCCCTACGAGCAGTACTTC. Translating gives CSARRDSPYEQYF.

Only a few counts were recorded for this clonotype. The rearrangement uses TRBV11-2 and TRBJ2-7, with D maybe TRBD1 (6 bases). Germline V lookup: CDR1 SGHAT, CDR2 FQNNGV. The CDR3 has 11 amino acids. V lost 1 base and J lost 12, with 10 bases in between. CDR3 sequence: CASSLGGHPYF. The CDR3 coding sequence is TGTGCCAGCAGCTTAGGGGGACACCCGTACTTC.

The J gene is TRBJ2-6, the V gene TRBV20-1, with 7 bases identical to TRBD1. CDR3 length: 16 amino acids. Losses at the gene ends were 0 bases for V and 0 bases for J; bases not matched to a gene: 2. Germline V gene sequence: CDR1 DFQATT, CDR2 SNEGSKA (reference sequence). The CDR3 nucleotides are TGCAGTGCTAGAGAAGGGGACAGCTCTGGGGCCAACGTCCTGACTTTC. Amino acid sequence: CSAREGDSSGANVLTF.

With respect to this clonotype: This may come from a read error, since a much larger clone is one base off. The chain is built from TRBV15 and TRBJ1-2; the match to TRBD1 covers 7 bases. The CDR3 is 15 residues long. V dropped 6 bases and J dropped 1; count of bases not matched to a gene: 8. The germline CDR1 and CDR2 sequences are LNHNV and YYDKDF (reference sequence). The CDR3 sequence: CATSSGTELNYGYTF. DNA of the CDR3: TGTGCCACCAGTAGTGGGACAGAACTTAACTATGGCTACACCTTC. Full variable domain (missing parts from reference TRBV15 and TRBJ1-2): DAMVIQNPRYQVTQFGKPVTLSCSQTLNHNVMYWYQQKSSQAPKLLFHYYDKDFNNEADTPDNFQSRRPNTSFCFLDIRSPGLGDTAMYLCATSSGTELNYGYTFGSGTRLTVV.

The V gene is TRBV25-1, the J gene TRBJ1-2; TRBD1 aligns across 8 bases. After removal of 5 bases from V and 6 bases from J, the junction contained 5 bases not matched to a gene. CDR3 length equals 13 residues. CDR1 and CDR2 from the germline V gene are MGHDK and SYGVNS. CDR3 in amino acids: CASSYTTGDGYTF. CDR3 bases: TGTGCCAGCAGTTACACGACAGGGGATGGCTACACCTTC.

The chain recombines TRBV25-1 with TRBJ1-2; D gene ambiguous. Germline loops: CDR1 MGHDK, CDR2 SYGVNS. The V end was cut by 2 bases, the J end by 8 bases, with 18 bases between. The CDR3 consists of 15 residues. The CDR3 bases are TGTGCCAGCAGTGAAAGGGATCCGAGTCAACCAGGCTACACCTTC. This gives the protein CASSERDPSQPGYTF.

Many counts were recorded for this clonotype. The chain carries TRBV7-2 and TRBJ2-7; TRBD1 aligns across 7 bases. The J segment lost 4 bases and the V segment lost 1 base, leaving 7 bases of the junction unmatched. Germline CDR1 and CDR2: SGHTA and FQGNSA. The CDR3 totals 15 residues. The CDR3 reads CASSLDPGTEYEQYF. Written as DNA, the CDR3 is TGTGCCAGCAGCTTAGACCCCGGGACAGAATACGAGCAGTACTTC.

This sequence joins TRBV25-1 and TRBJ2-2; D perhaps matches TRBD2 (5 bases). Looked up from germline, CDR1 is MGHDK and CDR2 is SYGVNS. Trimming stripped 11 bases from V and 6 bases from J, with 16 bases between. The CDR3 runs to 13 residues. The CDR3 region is CAWSRARAGELFF. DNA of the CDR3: TGTGCCTGGAGTCGAGCGCGGGCCGGGGAGCTGTTTTTT.

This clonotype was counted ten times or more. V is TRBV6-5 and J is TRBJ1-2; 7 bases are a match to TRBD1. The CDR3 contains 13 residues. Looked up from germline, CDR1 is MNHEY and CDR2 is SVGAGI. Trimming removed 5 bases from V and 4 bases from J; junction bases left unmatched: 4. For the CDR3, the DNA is TGTGCCAGCAGTAAACAGGGGCCCTATGGCTACACCTTC. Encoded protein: CASSKQGPYGYTF.

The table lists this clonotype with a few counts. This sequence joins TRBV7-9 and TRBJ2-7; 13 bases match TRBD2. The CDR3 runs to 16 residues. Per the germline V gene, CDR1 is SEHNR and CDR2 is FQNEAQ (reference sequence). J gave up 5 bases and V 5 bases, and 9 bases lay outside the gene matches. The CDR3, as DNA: TGTGCCAGCAGCGTAACGGGACTAGCGGGATTCGACGAGCAGTACTTC. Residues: CASSVTGLAGFDEQYF.

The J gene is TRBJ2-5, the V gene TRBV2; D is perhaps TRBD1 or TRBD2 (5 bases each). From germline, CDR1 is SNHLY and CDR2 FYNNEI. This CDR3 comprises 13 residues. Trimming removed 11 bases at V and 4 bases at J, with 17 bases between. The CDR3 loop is CASGSTEAETQYF. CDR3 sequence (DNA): TGTGCCTCGGGGTCGACAGAGGCAGAGACCCAGTACTTC.

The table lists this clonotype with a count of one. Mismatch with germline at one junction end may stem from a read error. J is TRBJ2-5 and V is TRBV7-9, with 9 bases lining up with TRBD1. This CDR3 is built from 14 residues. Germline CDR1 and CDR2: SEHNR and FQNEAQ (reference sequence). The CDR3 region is CASSQRTGVETQYF. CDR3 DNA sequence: TGCGCCAGCAGCCAAAGGACAGGGGTAGAGACCCAGTACTTC.

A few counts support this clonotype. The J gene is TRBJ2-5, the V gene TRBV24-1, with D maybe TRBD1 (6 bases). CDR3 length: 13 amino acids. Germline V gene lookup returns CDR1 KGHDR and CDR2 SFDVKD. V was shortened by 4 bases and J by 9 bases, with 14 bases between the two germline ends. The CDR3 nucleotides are TGTGCCACCAGTGACAGGACAGCTCAGCCCCAGTACTTC. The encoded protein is CATSDRTAQPQYF.

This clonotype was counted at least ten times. CDR3 DNA sequence: TGTGCCAGCAGCTTAGAGGCAGACTATGGCTACACCTTC. This sequence encodes CASSLEADYGYTF. The V and J genes are TRBV7-9 and TRBJ1-2; D remains ambiguous. The CDR3 has 13 amino acids. The V and J ends lost 1 base and 3 bases respectively, with 6 bases between them. Germline V gives CDR1 SEHNR, CDR2 FQNEAQ (reference sequence).

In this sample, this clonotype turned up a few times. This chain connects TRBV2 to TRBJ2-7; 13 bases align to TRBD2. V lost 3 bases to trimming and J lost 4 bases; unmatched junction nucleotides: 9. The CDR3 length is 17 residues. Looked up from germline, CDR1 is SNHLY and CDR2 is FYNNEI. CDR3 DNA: TGTGCCAGCAGTGAGGCCGGGACTAGCGGGACGATGTACGAGCAGTACTTC. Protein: CASSEAGTSGTMYEQYF.

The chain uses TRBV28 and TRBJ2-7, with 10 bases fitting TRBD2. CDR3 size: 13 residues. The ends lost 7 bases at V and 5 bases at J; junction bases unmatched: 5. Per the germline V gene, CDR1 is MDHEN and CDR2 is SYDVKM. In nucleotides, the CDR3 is TGTGCCAGCATTAGGCTAGCGGGAGACGAGCAGTACTTC. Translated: CASIRLAGDEQYF.

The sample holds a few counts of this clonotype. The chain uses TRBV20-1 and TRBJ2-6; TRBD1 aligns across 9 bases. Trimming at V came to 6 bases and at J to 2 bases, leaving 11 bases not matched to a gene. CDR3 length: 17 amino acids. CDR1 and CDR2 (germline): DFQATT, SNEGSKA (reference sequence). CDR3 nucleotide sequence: TGCAGTGCGCCTCCCGGGACAGGGTTCGCTGGGGCCAACGTCCTGACTTTC. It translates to CSAPPGTGFAGANVLTF.

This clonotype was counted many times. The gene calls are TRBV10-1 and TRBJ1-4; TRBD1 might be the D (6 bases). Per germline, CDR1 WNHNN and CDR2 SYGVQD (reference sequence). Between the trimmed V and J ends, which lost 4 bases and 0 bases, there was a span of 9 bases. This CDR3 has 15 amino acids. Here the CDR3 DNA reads TGCGCCAGCAGTGCGGACAGCTCAACTAATGAAAAACTGTTTTTT. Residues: CASSADSSTNEKLFF.

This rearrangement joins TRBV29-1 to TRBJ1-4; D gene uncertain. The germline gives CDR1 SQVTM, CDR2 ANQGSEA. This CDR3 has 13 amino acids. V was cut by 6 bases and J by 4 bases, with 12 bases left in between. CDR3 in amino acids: CSVNEGYNEKLFF. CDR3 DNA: TGCAGCGTAAATGAGGGTTATAATGAAAAACTGTTTTTT.

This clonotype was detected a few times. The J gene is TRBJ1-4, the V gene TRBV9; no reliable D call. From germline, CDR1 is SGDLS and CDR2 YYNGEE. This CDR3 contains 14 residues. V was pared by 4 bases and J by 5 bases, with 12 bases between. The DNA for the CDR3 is TGTGCCAGCAGCCCCTCTAGGGCGAATGAAAAACTGTTTTTT. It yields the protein CASSPSRANEKLFF.

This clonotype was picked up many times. CDR3 amino acids: CASSLSGQGGGYTF. For the CDR3, the DNA is TGTGCCAGCAGCTTATCGGGACAGGGAGGTGGCTACACCTTC. The chain uses TRBV7-3 and TRBJ1-2, with TRBD1 matching 9 bases. The germline CDR1 and CDR2 sequences are SGHTA and FQGTGA. This CDR3 has 14 amino acids. V was pared by 2 bases and J by 7 bases, with 5 bases of the junction left unmatched.

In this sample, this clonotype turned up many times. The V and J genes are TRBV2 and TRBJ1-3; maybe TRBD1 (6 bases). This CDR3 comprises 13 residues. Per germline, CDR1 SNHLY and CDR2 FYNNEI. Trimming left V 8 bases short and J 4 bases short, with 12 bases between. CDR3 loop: CASQGTLGNTIYF. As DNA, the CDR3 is TGTGCCAGCCAGGGGACCCTCGGAAACACCATATATTTT. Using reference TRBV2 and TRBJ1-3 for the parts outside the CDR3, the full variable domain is EPEVTQTPSHQVTQMGQEVILRCVPISNHLYFYWYRQILGQKVEFLVSFYNNEISEKSEIFDDQFSVERPDGSNFTLKIRSTKLEDSAMYFCASQGTLGNTIYFGEGSWLTVV.

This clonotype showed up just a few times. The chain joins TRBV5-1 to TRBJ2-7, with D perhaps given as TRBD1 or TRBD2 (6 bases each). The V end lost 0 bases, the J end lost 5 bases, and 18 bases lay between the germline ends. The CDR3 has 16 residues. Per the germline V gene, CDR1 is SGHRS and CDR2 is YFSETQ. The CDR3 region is CASSLEGGPIDNEQYF. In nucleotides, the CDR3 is TGCGCCAGCAGCTTGGAGGGGGGACCGATCGACAACGAGCAGTACTTC. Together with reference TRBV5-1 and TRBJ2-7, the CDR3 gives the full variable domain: KAGVTQTPRYLIKTRGQQVTLSCSPISGHRSVSWYQQTPGQGLQFLFEYFSETQRNKGNFPGRFSGRQFSNSRSEMNVSTLELGDSALYLCASSLEGGPIDNEQYFGPGTRLTVT.

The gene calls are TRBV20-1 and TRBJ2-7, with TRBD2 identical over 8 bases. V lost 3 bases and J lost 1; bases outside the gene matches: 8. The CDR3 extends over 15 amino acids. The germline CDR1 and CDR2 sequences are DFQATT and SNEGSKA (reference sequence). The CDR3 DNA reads TGCAGTGCTAGTGGCCTAGCGGGCGCGTCCTACGAGCAGTACTTC. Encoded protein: CSASGLAGASYEQYF.